The next 16 T cell receptor beta chains were all read from a single sample in a study of shared clonotypes between healthy human individuals. Produced via immunoSEQ multiplex PCR; TCRdb's table is partial and in-frame only. The sample contains about 110,000 clones, under 70% of which appear only once. The sequenced sample was memory CD8+ T cells sorted from blood. Subset in this sample: CD45RO+ cells pooled with CCR7-negative TemRA cells. These receptors all stem from a woman in her 30s in good health.

The V gene is TRBV9, the J gene TRBJ2-5; 11 bases fit TRBD2. The V gene end was trimmed by 3 bases and the J gene end by 3 bases; junction bases not matched to a gene: 10. Per germline, CDR1 SGDLS and CDR2 YYNGEE. This CDR3 contains 17 residues. The CDR3 loop reads CASSANKGTSGKETQYF. For the CDR3, the DNA is TGTGCCAGCAGCGCAAATAAGGGGACTAGCGGAAAAGAGACCCAGTACTTC.

CDR3 amino acids: CASSSGTTDYEAFF. The CDR3 bases are TGTGCCAGCAGTTCCGGGACTACCGATTATGAAGCTTTCTTT. The V and J genes are TRBV28 and TRBJ1-1; tentative D call: TRBD1 (5 bases). CDR3 length: 14 amino acids. CDR1 is MDHEN, CDR2 SYDVKM, per germline. Deletions cut 4 bases from V and 7 bases from J, with 16 bases between.

The rearrangement links TRBV5-1 to TRBJ2-3; 13 bases agree with TRBD2. Germline V lookup: CDR1 SGHRS, CDR2 YFSETQ. J lost 7 bases, V lost 4 bases, and 3 bases had no gene match. This CDR3 has 14 amino acids. The CDR3 DNA reads TGCGCCAGCAGCCCAGGGACTAGCGGGAATACGCAGTATTTT. Translating it yields CASSPGTSGNTQYF.

The gene calls are TRBV7-2 and TRBJ2-7; 8 positions agree with TRBD2. With V trimmed by 2 bases and J by 5 bases, 8 bases remained unmatched. From germline, CDR1 is SGHTA and CDR2 FQGNSA. The CDR3 covers 15 residues. CDR3 sequence reads: CASSLFISGKDEQYF. The CDR3 coding sequence is TGTGCCAGCAGCTTATTTATTAGCGGGAAAGACGAGCAGTACTTC.

The V gene is TRBV28, the J gene TRBJ2-7; a weak D match, TRBD2 (5 bases). V was pared by 6 bases and J by 2 bases, with 5 bases between. The CDR3 has 11 amino acids. Germline CDR1 is MDHEN and CDR2 is SYDVKM. This CDR3 is CASSGTYEQYF. The CDR3 bases are TGTGCCAGCAGCGGGACCTACGAGCAGTACTTC.

This rearrangement joins TRBV25-1 to TRBJ2-1; 13 bases map to TRBD2. Germline CDR1 is MGHDK and CDR2 is SYGVNS. This CDR3 region has 18 residues. V shed 5 bases, J shed 9 bases, and the junction held 16 bases outside the gene matches. The CDR3 is CASSHSKGTSGTGSEQFF. CDR3 nucleotides: TGTGCCAGCAGTCATTCAAAAGGGACTAGCGGGACTGGGAGTGAGCAGTTCTTC.

A few counts support this clone. V and J are TRBV2 and TRBJ2-7, with 8 bases fitting TRBD1. Trimming at V came to 5 bases and at J to 3 bases, leaving 12 bases not matched to a gene. The CDR3 loop spans 16 amino acids. Germline loops: CDR1 SNHLY, CDR2 FYNNEI. DNA of the CDR3: TGTGCCAGCAGTACATCAGGGGGCAGCTTGTTCTACGAGCAGTACTTC. It encodes CASSTSGGSLFYEQYF.

The J gene is TRBJ2-5, the V gene TRBV29-1; 12 bases align to TRBD1. The CDR3 spans 15 residues. Germline assignment: CDR1 SQVTM and CDR2 ANQGSEA. The V gene end was trimmed by 3 bases and the J gene end by 5 bases; junction bases not matched to a gene: 7. Here the CDR3 reads CSVEWDRGLLETQYF. CDR3 bases: TGCAGCGTTGAGTGGGACAGGGGGCTTTTGGAGACCCAGTACTTC.

This clone came up many times. V usage is TRBV25-1 and J usage is TRBJ1-4; tentative D call: TRBD1 (5 bases). Per the germline V gene, CDR1 is MGHDK and CDR2 is SYGVNS. The CDR3 spans 17 residues. With 0 bases removed from V and 0 bases from J, the gap between germline ends came to 11 bases. DNA for the CDR3: TGTGCCAGCAGTGAATATGGTACAGGAGCAACTAATGAAAAACTGTTTTTT. Its protein is CASSEYGTGATNEKLFF.

There are a few counts of this clone. The chain couples TRBV25-1 to TRBJ2-5; D perhaps matches TRBD1 (6 bases). The CDR3 sequence is 18 residues long. V lost 4 bases and J lost 1, with 22 bases in between. Germline V lookup: CDR1 MGHDK, CDR2 SYGVNS. Written as DNA, the CDR3 is TGTGCCAGCAGTGGACCGGGGACGTGGGAAGGGGGCCAAGAGACCCAGTACTTC. Translated, it gives CASSGPGTWEGGQETQYF. Using reference TRBV25-1 and TRBJ2-5 for the parts outside the CDR3, the full variable domain is EADIYQTPRYLVIGTGKKITLECSQTMGHDKMYWYQQDPGMELHLIHYSYGVNSTEKGDLSSESTVSRIRTEHFPLTLESARPSHTSQYLCASSGPGTWEGGQETQYFGPGTRLLVL.

The chain combines TRBV5-1 with TRBJ1-1; D is possibly TRBD1 (5 bases). Trimming took 5 bases from V and 3 from J, leaving 17 bases between them. The CDR3 is 15 residues long. Germline V gene data show CDR1 as SGHRS and CDR2 as YFSETQ. The CDR3 loop reads CASRDPLSGDTEAFF. In DNA, the CDR3 is TGCGCCAGCAGGGACCCCCTTTCGGGGGACACTGAAGCTTTCTTT.

This clone is classed as medium-sized. The rearrangement links TRBV7-3 to TRBJ1-2, with D tentatively TRBD1 (5 bases). The V gene's germline CDR1 is SGHTA and CDR2 FQGTGA. The CDR3 consists of 15 residues. Trimming removed 1 base at V and 0 bases at J, with 9 bases between. In nucleotides, the CDR3 is TGTGCCAGCAGCTTAATGCAGGGAGCTAACTATGGCTACACCTTC. The encoded protein is CASSLMQGANYGYTF.

The V gene is TRBV5-1, the J gene TRBJ2-3; D is unresolved. Deletions cut 8 bases from V and 5 bases from J, with 12 bases between. This CDR3 region has 12 residues. Germline assignment: CDR1 SGHRS and CDR2 YFSETQ. The CDR3, as DNA: TGCGCCAGTGCGGATATAGGAGATACGCAGTATTTT. It translates to CASADIGDTQYF.

The chain is built from TRBV27 and TRBJ2-5; D not resolved. Germline-derived CDR1 and CDR2 are MNHEY and SMNVEV (reference sequence). V was trimmed by 0 bases and J by 4 bases, leaving 3 bases between them. The CDR3 spans 12 residues. CDR3 sequence reads: CASSLSGETQYF. CDR3 DNA: TGTGCCAGCAGTTTATCAGGAGAGACCCAGTACTTC.

V usage is TRBV5-4 and J usage is TRBJ1-1, with D possibly being TRBD1 (5 bases). Germline V gene lookup returns CDR1 SGHNT and CDR2 YYREEE (reference sequence). This CDR3 is built from 11 residues. The V end was cut by 0 bases, the J end by 14 bases, with 11 bases between. The CDR3 is CASSLAGRDFF. The CDR3 coding sequence is TGTGCCAGCAGCTTGGCGGGCCGGGACTTCTTT.

This clone came up a few times. The genes are TRBV4-1 and TRBJ2-7; 7 bases fit TRBD2. The trim removed 0 bases at V and 0 bases at J, leaving 5 bases unmatched. The CDR3 totals 16 residues. Germline values: CDR1 MGHRA, CDR2 YSYEKL. The CDR3 DNA sequence: TGCGCCAGCAGCCAAGATTGGGCTAGCGGCTCCTACGAGCAGTACTTC. It is translated as CASSQDWASGSYEQYF.